A selection of T cell receptor beta chains follows, all from one sample in a study of spatial heterogeneity in lung cancer. TCRdb passed the 5' RACE reads through MiXCR, listing each CDR3 protein once. This table holds about 120,000 distinct CDR3 sequences, 12% found once. The sequences come from PBMCs, collected at follow-up. The source of these receptors is a male donor with early-stage non-small cell lung cancer. CDR3s include the opening cysteine and the closing phenylalanine or tryptophan. Each record gives: D gene, clone size, J gene, V gene, CDR3 protein, CDR3 DNA. D genes are given only for firm matches. Some rows have no size entry. The others give once, few or many, or a class for an expanded clone.

d_call: TRBD1
clone_size: .
j_call: TRBJ2-4
v_call: TRBV20-1
cdr3_aa: CSASRQGGLKNIQYF
cdr3_nt: TGCAGTGCTTCCCGACAGGGGGGCCTCAAAAACATTCAGTACTTC

d_call: .
clone_size: .
j_call: TRBJ2-7
v_call: TRBV30
cdr3_aa: CAWSTWKGGTYEQYF
cdr3_nt: TGTGCCTGGAGTACCTGGAAGGGCGGCACTTACGAGCAGTACTTC

d_call: TRBD2
clone_size: many
j_call: TRBJ2-5
v_call: TRBV29-1
cdr3_aa: CSVATSGGPQETQYF
cdr3_nt: TGCAGCGTGGCAACTAGCGGGGGGCCCCAAGAGACCCAGTACTTC

d_call: TRBD2
clone_size: .
j_call: TRBJ2-3
v_call: TRBV5-1
cdr3_aa: CASSLGLAGATDTQYF
cdr3_nt: TGCGCCAGCAGCCTAGGGCTAGCGGGGGCCACAGATACGCAGTATTTT

d_call: TRBD1
clone_size: few
j_call: TRBJ2-2
v_call: TRBV4-1
cdr3_aa: CASSRTQGNGELFF
cdr3_nt: TGCGCCAGCAGCCGAACACAGGGGAACGGGGAGCTGTTTTTT

d_call: TRBD1
clone_size: many
j_call: TRBJ1-5
v_call: TRBV6-1
cdr3_aa: CASSERATGAYNQPQHF
cdr3_nt: TGTGCCAGCAGTGAAAGGGCGACAGGGGCCTACAATCAGCCCCAGCATTTT

d_call: TRBD1
clone_size: .
j_call: TRBJ1-5
v_call: TRBV19
cdr3_aa: CASSIPGGYVSQPQHF
cdr3_nt: TGTGCCAGTAGTATCCCAGGGGGCTATGTCAGTCAGCCCCAGCATTTT

d_call: TRBD1
clone_size: many
j_call: TRBJ1-3
v_call: TRBV20-1
cdr3_aa: CSASYRTGRDTIYF
cdr3_nt: TGCAGTGCTAGCTATCGGACAGGACGGGACACCATATATTTT

d_call: .
clone_size: few
j_call: TRBJ1-6
v_call: TRBV10-3
cdr3_aa: CAIRVHGNLNSPLHF
cdr3_nt: TGTGCCATCAGGGTCCACGGAAACCTTAATTCACCCCTCCACTTT

d_call: .
clone_size: few
j_call: TRBJ1-2
v_call: TRBV25-1
cdr3_aa: CASSDDTIINYGYTF
cdr3_nt: TGTGCCAGCAGTGATGACACAATAATTAACTATGGCTACACCTTC

d_call: TRBD1
clone_size: .
j_call: TRBJ1-2
v_call: TRBV6-5
cdr3_aa: CASSYSRTGGNYGYTF
cdr3_nt: TGTGCCAGCAGTTACTCCCGGACAGGGGGTAACTATGGCTACACCTTC

d_call: TRBD1
clone_size: many
j_call: TRBJ2-7
v_call: TRBV27
cdr3_aa: CASSLGTGDAYEQYF
cdr3_nt: TGTGCCAGCAGTTTAGGGACAGGGGACGCCTACGAGCAGTACTTC

d_call: .
clone_size: .
j_call: TRBJ1-5
v_call: TRBV28
cdr3_aa: CASSRTPSNQPQHF
cdr3_nt: TGTGCCAGCAGCCGGACACCTAGCAATCAGCCCCAGCATTTT

d_call: .
clone_size: .
j_call: TRBJ2-1
v_call: TRBV12-3/TRBV12-4
cdr3_aa: CASSPPRERLNEQFF
cdr3_nt: TGTGCCAGCAGTCCACCCAGGGAAAGACTCAATGAGCAGTTCTTC

d_call: TRBD2
clone_size: .
j_call: TRBJ2-1
v_call: TRBV7-2
cdr3_aa: CASSSSAGAYNEQFF
cdr3_nt: TGTGCCAGCAGCTCTAGCGCGGGAGCCTACAATGAGCAGTTCTTC

d_call: .
clone_size: few
j_call: TRBJ2-1
v_call: TRBV6-2/TRBV6-3
cdr3_aa: CASSLLEPAYNEQFF
cdr3_nt: TGTGCCAGCAGCCTACTAGAGCCGGCCTACAATGAGCAGTTCTTC

d_call: .
clone_size: few
j_call: TRBJ1-4
v_call: TRBV28
cdr3_aa: CASCTDSFNEKLFF
cdr3_nt: TGTGCCAGTTGCACGGATTCATTTAATGAAAAACTGTTTTTT

d_call: .
clone_size: many
j_call: TRBJ2-3
v_call: TRBV11-2
cdr3_aa: CASSVGVTDTQYF
cdr3_nt: TGTGCCAGCAGCGTGGGGGTTACAGATACGCAGTATTTT

d_call: TRBD1
clone_size: few
j_call: TRBJ2-4
v_call: TRBV3-1
cdr3_aa: CASSNRGAKNIQYF
cdr3_nt: TGTGCCAGCAGCAACAGGGGGGCCAAAAACATTCAGTACTTC

d_call: .
clone_size: few
j_call: TRBJ1-3
v_call: TRBV10-3
cdr3_aa: CAITASSGNTIYF
cdr3_nt: TGTGCCATCACGGCCAGCTCTGGAAACACCATATATTTT

d_call: .
clone_size: few
j_call: TRBJ1-2
v_call: TRBV28
cdr3_aa: CASSYHSLNYGYTF
cdr3_nt: TGTGCCAGCAGTTACCACAGTTTAAACTATGGCTACACCTTC

d_call: .
clone_size: few
j_call: TRBJ2-3
v_call: TRBV9
cdr3_aa: CASSVDSTDTQYF
cdr3_nt: TGTGCCAGCAGCGTAGACTCCACAGATACGCAGTATTTT